These 30 T cell receptor beta chains were sequenced from one sample in a study of T cell responses to AZD1222 COVID-19 vaccine. TCRdb's copy holds only in-frame clones and misses some; the assay was immunoSEQ multiplex PCR. The sample has some 160,000 clones; approximately 91% are singletons. This specimen consisted of peripheral blood, obtained 28 days after the second AZD1222 dose. All receptors derive from an adult who received the AZD1222 COVID-19 vaccine.

This chain joins TRBV12-3 or TRBV12-4 and TRBJ1-2; D gene unclear. This CDR3 comprises 12 residues. The ends were cut back, 9 bases at V and 8 bases at J, with 16 bases in the middle. This CDR3 is CASAGSMRGYTF. Written as DNA, the CDR3 is TGTGCCAGTGCCGGGAGTATGCGAGGCTACACCTTC.

This rearrangement joins TRBV18 to TRBJ1-1; a possible D gene is TRBD1 (5 bases). Between the trimmed V and J ends, which lost 3 bases and 3 bases, there was a span of 14 bases. The CDR3 covers 15 residues. CDR1 KGHSH and CDR2 LQKENI come from the germline V gene. The CDR3 protein is CASSPFAGYDTEAFF. The CDR3 DNA reads TGTGCCAGCTCACCCTTCGCAGGGTACGACACTGAAGCTTTCTTT.

This chain links TRBV15 with TRBJ2-5, with D possibly TRBD2 on 5 matching bases. Germline CDR1 reads LNHNV; CDR2 reads YYDKDF (reference sequence). The CDR3 totals 15 residues. V dropped 1 base and J dropped 1 base, with 10 bases sitting between them. The CDR3 coding sequence is TGTGCCACCAGCAGAGGAGAGGGCGTCCAAGAGACCCAGTACTTC. The encoded protein is CATSRGEGVQETQYF.

The chain uses TRBV5-1 and TRBJ1-2; 7 nucleotides agree with TRBD1. The V gene's germline CDR1 is SGHRS and CDR2 YFSETQ. V trimming: 1 base; J trimming: 4 bases; junction bases outside the gene matches: 7. This CDR3 spans 15 amino acids. DNA for the CDR3: TGCGCCAGCAGCTTGACCCTGACAGGGACCTATGGCTACACCTTC. Translation gives CASSLTLTGTYGYTF.

The genes are TRBV5-1 and TRBJ1-1; 7 positions agree with TRBD1. V lost 4 bases to trimming and J lost 1 base; unmatched junction nucleotides: 4. CDR1 and CDR2 (germline): SGHRS, YFSETQ. This CDR3 comprises 14 residues. CDR3 DNA: TGCGCCAGCAGCGGGGACAGCCCGAACACTGAAGCTTTCTTT. This sequence encodes CASSGDSPNTEAFF.

This clone has only one observation. The chain is built from TRBV24-1 and TRBJ1-5; D remains unclear. The V and J ends lost 4 bases and 0 bases respectively, with 6 bases between them. CDR3 length equals 14 residues. The V gene's germline CDR1 is KGHDR and CDR2 SFDVKD. The CDR3: CATSEGYSNQPQHF. CDR3 DNA: TGTGCCACCAGTGAAGGGTATAGCAATCAGCCCCAGCATTTT.

This chain uses TRBV7-8 with TRBJ2-3, with D possibly matching TRBD2 (6 bases). V lost 5 bases, J lost 13 bases, and 16 bases lay in between. There are 12 residues in the CDR3. Germline V gives CDR1 SGHVS, CDR2 FQNEAQ. The CDR3 bases are TGTGCCAGCAGCCCGACGGGACTCCGAAAGTATTTT. It encodes CASSPTGLRKYF.

The chain recombines TRBV3-1 (or the pseudogene TRBV3-2) with TRBJ1-6; D not certain. Germline CDR1 reads LGHDT; CDR2 reads YNNKEL (reference sequence). This CDR3 contains 15 residues. V was clipped by 1 base and J by 5 bases, with 9 bases between them. In DNA form, the CDR3 reads TGTGCCAGCAGCCAAGTGGCAATTAATAATTCACCCCTCCACTTT. Amino acid sequence: CASSQVAINNSPLHF.

This rearrangement joins TRBV5-1 to TRBJ2-7; TRBD1 aligns across 10 bases. The CDR3 loop spans 14 amino acids. Germline V gene data show CDR1 as SGHRS and CDR2 as YFSETQ. V shed 4 bases, J shed 6 bases, and the junction held 7 bases outside the gene matches. CDR3 loop: CASSPGQGYGEQYF. The CDR3, as DNA: TGCGCCAGCAGCCCGGGACAGGGGTACGGCGAGCAGTACTTC.

The chain joins TRBV19 to TRBJ2-5, with TRBD1 identical over 7 bases. The trim removed 4 bases at V and 5 bases at J, leaving 7 bases unmatched. Germline-derived CDR1 and CDR2 are LNHDA and SQIVND (reference sequence). The CDR3 covers 14 residues. The CDR3 loop reads CASSTFGRGETQYF. DNA for the CDR3: TGTGCCAGTAGTACCTTTGGCAGGGGGGAGACCCAGTACTTC.

The chain carries TRBV5-4 and TRBJ1-2; 9 bases map to TRBD1. Looked up from germline, CDR1 is SGHNT and CDR2 is YYREEE (reference sequence). Trimming at V came to 4 bases and at J to 1 base, leaving 2 bases not matched to a gene. This CDR3 has 14 amino acids. For the CDR3, the DNA is TGTGCCAGCAGCGAGGACAGGGGTAACTATGGCTACACCTTC. Its translation: CASSEDRGNYGYTF.

The chain has TRBV10-2 and TRBJ2-5, with 14 nucleotides matching TRBD2. Losses at the gene ends were 9 bases for V and 5 bases for J; bases not matched to a gene: 8. This CDR3 is built from 15 residues. Germline assignment: CDR1 WSHSY and CDR2 SAAADI. Written as DNA, the CDR3 is TGCGCCAGTCGGACTAGCGGGAGGAGGGTTGAGACCCAGTACTTC. This gives the protein CASRTSGRRVETQYF.

The V and J genes are TRBV9 and TRBJ2-2; D may be TRBD1 (6 bases). V dropped 3 bases and J dropped 6 bases, with 12 bases sitting between them. Germline V gene data show CDR1 as SGDLS and CDR2 as YYNGEE. The CDR3 spans 14 residues. The CDR3 region has the DNA TGTGCCAGCAGCGGACGGACAGCCCCCGGGGAGCTGTTTTTT. It specifies CASSGRTAPGELFF.

This clone was observed a handful of times. The rearrangement uses TRBV6-6 and TRBJ2-7; D gene unclear. V lost 6 bases, J lost 1 base, and 13 bases lay in between. The CDR3 has 14 residues. Germline CDR1 is MNHNY and CDR2 is SVGAGI (reference sequence). CDR3 protein: CASRKISASYEQYF. The DNA of the CDR3 is TGTGCCAGCAGGAAAATTAGTGCGTCCTACGAGCAGTACTTC.

The count of this clone is one. This rearrangement joins TRBV29-1 to TRBJ1-2, with 8 bases identical to TRBD1. From germline, CDR1 is SQVTM and CDR2 ANQGSEA. The CDR3 spans 16 residues. The J segment lost 5 bases and the V segment lost 4 bases, leaving 15 bases of the junction unmatched. The CDR3 DNA sequence: TGCAGCGTTGCAGTGCCAGGGGGCGGATTGGGGTATGGCTACACCTTC. Translated, it gives CSVAVPGGGLGYGYTF.

In its sample, this clone was seen once. The rearrangement joins TRBV7-2 to TRBJ1-5, with D possibly TRBD1 on 6 matching bases. Trimming cost V 1 base and J 9 bases, with 16 bases left between them. The CDR3 sequence is 15 residues long. The germline gives CDR1 SGHTA, CDR2 FQGNSA. CDR3 loop: CASSLGGTPPRPQHF. The DNA of the CDR3 is TGTGCCAGCAGCTTAGGGGGGACACCGCCCCGGCCCCAGCATTTT.

This clone occurred a few times. This rearrangement joins TRBV7-2 to TRBJ2-1; 10 bases agree with TRBD1. V was clipped by 5 bases and J by 8 bases; unmatched bases: 9. The CDR3 totals 15 residues. The germline gives CDR1 SGHTA, CDR2 FQGNSA. The CDR3 region has the DNA TGTGCCAGCAGCCTTCGACAGGGGGCTAGGGATGAGCAGTTCTTC. It specifies CASSLRQGARDEQFF.

The J gene is TRBJ1-3, the V gene TRBV18, with D tentatively TRBD1 (6 bases). Trimming took 3 bases from V and 3 from J, leaving 15 bases between them. The germline gives CDR1 KGHSH, CDR2 LQKENI. CDR3 size: 16 residues. The DNA of the CDR3 is TGTGCCAGCTCACCTACCTCGGGGGCCCTTGGAAACACCATATATTTT. Translated, it gives CASSPTSGALGNTIYF.

The chain links TRBV5-1 to TRBJ1-1, with D unclear. The germline CDR1 and CDR2 sequences are SGHRS and YFSETQ. There are 14 residues in the CDR3. V lost 2 bases and J lost 3, with 11 bases in between. Written as DNA, the CDR3 is TGCGCCAGCAGCTTCCTGGAGGGTGACACTGAAGCTTTCTTT. It encodes CASSFLEGDTEAFF.

The chain has TRBV27 and TRBJ1-2; 9 bases fit TRBD1. The CDR3 contains 15 residues. Germline CDR1 reads MNHEY; CDR2 reads SMNVEV (reference sequence). Unmatched junction bases numbered 15, after V lost 7 bases and J lost 9 bases. The CDR3 nucleotides are TGTGCCAGCACCCCTGGAATCGGGACAGGGTATCGCTACACCTTC. It specifies CASTPGIGTGYRYTF.

The chain carries TRBV7-8 and TRBJ2-2; the D is unclear. Germline CDR1 is SGHVS and CDR2 is FQNEAQ. V was trimmed by 3 bases and J by 6 bases, leaving 8 bases between them. The CDR3 length is 13 residues. For the CDR3, the DNA is TGTGCCAGCAGCTTTCTTAGGTCCGGGGAGCTGTTTTTT. Encoded protein: CASSFLRSGELFF.

The chain is built from TRBV18 and TRBJ1-2; D gene uncertain. This CDR3 region has 12 residues. Germline V gene sequence: CDR1 KGHSH, CDR2 LQKENI. Deletions cut 6 bases from V and 0 bases from J, with 5 bases between. The CDR3 reads CASSPSNYGYTF. The DNA of the CDR3 is TGTGCCAGCTCGCCCTCTAACTATGGCTACACCTTC.

J is TRBJ1-2 and V is TRBV5-1, with D perhaps matching TRBD1 (6 bases). The CDR3 totals 15 residues. Germline CDR1 is SGHRS and CDR2 is YFSETQ. With 4 bases removed from V and 0 bases from J, the gap between germline ends came to 13 bases. CDR3 in amino acids: CASSPRTDSNYGYTF. The CDR3 region has the DNA TGCGCCAGCAGCCCTAGGACAGACTCTAACTATGGCTACACCTTC.

The chain links TRBV19 to TRBJ1-1, with D maybe TRBD1 (6 bases). The germline V gene has CDR1 LNHDA and CDR2 SQIVND (reference sequence). V was trimmed by 7 bases and J by 3 bases, leaving 12 bases between them. CDR3 length: 13 amino acids. The CDR3 nucleotides read TGTGCCAGTATCCAAACAGGGTACACTGAAGCTTTCTTT. As protein: CASIQTGYTEAFF.

The chain has TRBV29-1 and TRBJ1-1; no firm D call. This CDR3 has 13 amino acids. The germline V gene encodes CDR1 SQVTM and CDR2 ANQGSEA. Trimming left V 0 bases short and J 3 bases short, with 8 bases between. The CDR3 here is CSVEDASHTEAFF. In nucleotides, the CDR3 is TGCAGCGTTGAAGATGCCTCCCACACTGAAGCTTTCTTT. Full variable domain (missing parts from reference TRBV29-1 and TRBJ1-1): SAVISQKPSRDICQRGTSLTIQCQVDSQVTMMFWYRQQPGQSLTLIATANQGSEATYESGFVIDKFPISRPNLTFSTLTVSNMSPEDSSIYLCSVEDASHTEAFFGQGTRLTVV.

This rearrangement joins TRBV30 to TRBJ2-5, with TRBD2 matching 9 bases. CDR3 length: 15 amino acids. The germline V gene has CDR1 GTSNPN and CDR2 SVGIG (reference sequence). After removal of 3 bases from V and 2 bases from J, the junction contained 7 bases not matched to a gene. Here the CDR3 DNA reads TGTGCCTGGAGCGCAAGCGGGAGGAAACAAGAGACCCAGTACTTC. Translation gives CAWSASGRKQETQYF.

This clone has more than one count but fewer than ten. The V call is TRBV6-5, the J call TRBJ1-4, with 7 bases aligning to TRBD1. Germline V CDR1 and CDR2: MNHEY, SVGAGI. The CDR3 is 14 amino acids. With 11 bases clipped from V and 8 bases from J, the junction kept 14 bases outside the gene matches. CDR3: CAHRRGQWGEKLFF. The CDR3 nucleotides are TGTGCCCACCGGCGGGGACAGTGGGGCGAAAAACTGTTTTTT.

This sequence joins TRBV5-1 and TRBJ2-3; 7 nucleotides line up with TRBD2. This CDR3 spans 17 amino acids. Trimming took 2 bases from V and 0 from J; bases not matched to a gene: 9. In germline, CDR1 is SGHRS, CDR2 YFSETQ. CDR3 coding DNA: TGCGCCAGCAGCTTTCGGTCGGGAGGTCCTAGCACAGATACGCAGTATTTT. Translating gives CASSFRSGGPSTDTQYF.

The V gene is TRBV6-5, the J gene TRBJ1-1, with D perhaps matching TRBD1 (6 bases). The ends were cut back, 5 bases at V and 7 bases at J, with 11 bases in the middle. In germline, CDR1 is MNHEY, CDR2 SVGAGI. This CDR3 has 12 amino acids. The CDR3 here is CASSRGQSEAFF. The CDR3 DNA follows: TGTGCCAGCAGTAGGGGACAAAGTGAAGCTTTCTTT.

This clone showed up just once. The chain uses TRBV6-1 and TRBJ1-5, with D unclear. Germline V lookup: CDR1 MNHNS, CDR2 SASEGT. The CDR3 sequence is 19 residues long. Trimming stripped 0 bases from V and 0 bases from J, with 18 bases between. The CDR3 protein is CASSEAVQYMRDSNQPQHF. CDR3 DNA sequence: TGTGCCAGCAGTGAAGCGGTCCAGTACATGCGGGATAGCAATCAGCCCCAGCATTTT.